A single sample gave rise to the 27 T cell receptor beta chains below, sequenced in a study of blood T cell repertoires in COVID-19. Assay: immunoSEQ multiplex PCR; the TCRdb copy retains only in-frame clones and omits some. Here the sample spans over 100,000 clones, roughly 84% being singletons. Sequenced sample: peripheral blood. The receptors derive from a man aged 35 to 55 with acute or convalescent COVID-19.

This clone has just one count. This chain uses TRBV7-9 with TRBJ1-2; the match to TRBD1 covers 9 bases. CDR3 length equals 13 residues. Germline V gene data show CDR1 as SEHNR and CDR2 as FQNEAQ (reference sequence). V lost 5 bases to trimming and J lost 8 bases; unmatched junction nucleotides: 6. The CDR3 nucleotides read TGTGCCAGCAGCCTGGGACAGGGTGACGGCTACACCTTC. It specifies CASSLGQGDGYTF.

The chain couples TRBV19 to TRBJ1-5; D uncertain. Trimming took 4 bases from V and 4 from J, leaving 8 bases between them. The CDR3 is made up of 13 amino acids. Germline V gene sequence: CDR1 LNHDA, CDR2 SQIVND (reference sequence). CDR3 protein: CASSTQVNQPQHF. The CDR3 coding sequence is TGTGCCAGTAGTACGCAGGTGAATCAGCCCCAGCATTTT. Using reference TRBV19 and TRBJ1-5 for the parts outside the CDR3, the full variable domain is DGGITQSPKYLFRKEGQNVTLSCEQNLNHDAMYWYRQDPGQGLRLIYYSQIVNDFQKGDIAEGYSVSREKKESFPLTVTSAQKNPTAFYLCASSTQVNQPQHFGDGTRLSIL.

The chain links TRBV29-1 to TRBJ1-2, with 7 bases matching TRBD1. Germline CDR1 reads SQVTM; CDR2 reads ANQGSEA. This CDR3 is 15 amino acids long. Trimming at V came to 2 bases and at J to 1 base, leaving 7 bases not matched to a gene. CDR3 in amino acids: CSVESGGGRNYGYTF. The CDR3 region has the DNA TGCAGCGTTGAAAGCGGAGGGGGCCGTAACTATGGCTACACCTTC.

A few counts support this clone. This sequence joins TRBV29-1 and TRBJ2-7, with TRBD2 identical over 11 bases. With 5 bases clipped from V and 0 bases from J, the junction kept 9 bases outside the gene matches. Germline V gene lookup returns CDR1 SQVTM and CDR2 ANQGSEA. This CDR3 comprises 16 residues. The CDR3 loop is CSVKGVSGRASYEQYF. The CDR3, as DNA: TGCAGCGTTAAGGGTGTTAGCGGGAGGGCCTCCTACGAGCAGTACTTC.

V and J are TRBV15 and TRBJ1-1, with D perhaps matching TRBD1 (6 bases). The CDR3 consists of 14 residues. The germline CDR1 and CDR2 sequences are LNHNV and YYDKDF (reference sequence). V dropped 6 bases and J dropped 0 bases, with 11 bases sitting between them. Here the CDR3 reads CATSYSGVNTEAFF. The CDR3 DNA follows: TGTGCCACCAGTTACTCAGGGGTGAACACTGAAGCTTTCTTT.

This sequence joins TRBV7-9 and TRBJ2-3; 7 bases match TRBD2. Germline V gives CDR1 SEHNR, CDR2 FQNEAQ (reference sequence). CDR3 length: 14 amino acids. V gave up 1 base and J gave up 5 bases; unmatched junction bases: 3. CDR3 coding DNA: TGTGCCAGCAGCTTAGGACTAGCACAAGATACGCAGTATTTT. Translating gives CASSLGLAQDTQYF.

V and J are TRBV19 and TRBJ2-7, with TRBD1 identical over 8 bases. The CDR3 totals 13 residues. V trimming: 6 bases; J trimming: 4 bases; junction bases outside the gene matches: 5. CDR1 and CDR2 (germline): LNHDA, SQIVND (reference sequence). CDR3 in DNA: TGTGCCAGTAGCCCAGGGGGCGGGTACGAGCAGTACTTC. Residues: CASSPGGGYEQYF.

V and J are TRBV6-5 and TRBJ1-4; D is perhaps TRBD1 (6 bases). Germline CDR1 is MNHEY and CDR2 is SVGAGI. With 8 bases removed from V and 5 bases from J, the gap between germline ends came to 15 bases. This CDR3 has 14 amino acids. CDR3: CASGSGTRNEKLFF. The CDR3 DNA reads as TGTGCCAGCGGGAGCGGGACAAGGAATGAAAAACTGTTTTTT.

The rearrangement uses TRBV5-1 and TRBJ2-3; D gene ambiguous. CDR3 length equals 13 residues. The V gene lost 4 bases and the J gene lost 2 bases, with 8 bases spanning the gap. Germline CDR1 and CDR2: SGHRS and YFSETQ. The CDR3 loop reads CASSTVSTDTQYF. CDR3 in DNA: TGCGCCAGCAGCACGGTCTCCACAGATACGCAGTATTTT.

DNA for the CDR3: TGTGCCAGCAGTTCTCTAGGTGGGACAGGAGGTCGGCAGCCCCAGCATTTT. It yields the protein CASSSLGGTGGRQPQHF. This sequence joins TRBV28 and TRBJ1-5; 8 positions match TRBD1. V dropped 4 bases and J dropped 7; count of bases not matched to a gene: 15. This CDR3 has 17 residues. Germline-derived CDR1 and CDR2 are MDHEN and SYDVKM.

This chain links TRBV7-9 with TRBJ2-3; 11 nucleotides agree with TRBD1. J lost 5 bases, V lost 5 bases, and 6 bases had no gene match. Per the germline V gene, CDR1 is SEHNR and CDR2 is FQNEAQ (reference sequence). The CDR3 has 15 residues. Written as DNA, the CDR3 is TGTGCCAGCAGCGATGGACAGGGGGCGAGAGATACGCAGTATTTT. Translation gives CASSDGQGARDTQYF.

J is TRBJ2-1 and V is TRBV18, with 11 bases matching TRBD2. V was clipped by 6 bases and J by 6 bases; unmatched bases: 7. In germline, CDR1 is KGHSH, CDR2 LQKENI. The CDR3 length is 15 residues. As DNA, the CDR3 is TGTGCCAGCTCTTCACTAGCGGGAGCGGGCAATGAGCAGTTCTTC. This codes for CASSSLAGAGNEQFF.

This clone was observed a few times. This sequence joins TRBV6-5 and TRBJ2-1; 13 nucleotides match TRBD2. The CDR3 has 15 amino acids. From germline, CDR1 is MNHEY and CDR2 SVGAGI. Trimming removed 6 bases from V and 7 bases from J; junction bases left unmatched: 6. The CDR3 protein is CASSRGLAGVNEQFF. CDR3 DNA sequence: TGTGCCAGCAGCCGCGGACTAGCGGGGGTGAATGAGCAGTTCTTC.

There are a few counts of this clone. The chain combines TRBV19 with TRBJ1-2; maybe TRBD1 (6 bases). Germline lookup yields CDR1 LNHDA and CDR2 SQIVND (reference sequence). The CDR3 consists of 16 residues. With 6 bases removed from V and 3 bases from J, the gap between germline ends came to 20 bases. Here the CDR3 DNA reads TGTGCCAGTAGGAACCCAGGGGCCAGCTTTTACTATGGCTACACCTTC. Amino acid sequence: CASRNPGASFYYGYTF. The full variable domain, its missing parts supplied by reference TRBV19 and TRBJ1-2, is DGGITQSPKYLFRKEGQNVTLSCEQNLNHDAMYWYRQDPGQGLRLIYYSQIVNDFQKGDIAEGYSVSREKKESFPLTVTSAQKNPTAFYLCASRNPGASFYYGYTFGSGTRLTVV.

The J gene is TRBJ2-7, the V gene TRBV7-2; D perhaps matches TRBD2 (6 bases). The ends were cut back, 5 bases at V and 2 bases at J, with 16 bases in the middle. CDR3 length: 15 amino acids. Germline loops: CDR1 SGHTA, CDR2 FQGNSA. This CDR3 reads CASSAQEGQTYEQYF. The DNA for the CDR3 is TGTGCCAGCAGCGCTCAGGAGGGGCAGACCTACGAGCAGTACTTC. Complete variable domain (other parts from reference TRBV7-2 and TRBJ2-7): GAGVSQSPSNKVTEKGKDVELRCDPISGHTALYWYRQSLGQGLEFLIYFQGNSAPDKSGLPSDRFSAERTGGSVSTLTIQRTQQEDSAVYLCASSAQEGQTYEQYFGPGTRLTVT.

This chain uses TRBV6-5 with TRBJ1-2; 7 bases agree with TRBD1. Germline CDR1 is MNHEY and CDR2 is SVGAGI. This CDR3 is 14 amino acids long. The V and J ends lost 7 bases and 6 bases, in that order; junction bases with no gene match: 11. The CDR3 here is CASKLIGTAHGYTF. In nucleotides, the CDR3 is TGTGCCAGCAAGCTAATCGGGACAGCACATGGCTACACCTTC.

CDR3 protein: CASSQDFRRGRLSYEQYF. The CDR3 region has the DNA TGTGCCAGCAGCCAAGATTTTAGAAGAGGGAGGCTCTCCTACGAGCAGTACTTC. V is TRBV3-1 (or the pseudogene TRBV3-2) and J is TRBJ2-7; D possibly corresponds to TRBD2 (6 bases). The germline V and J ends were trimmed by 0 bases and 0 bases, with 18 bases remaining between them. CDR3 length: 18 residues. Germline values: CDR1 LGHDT, CDR2 YNNKEL (reference sequence).

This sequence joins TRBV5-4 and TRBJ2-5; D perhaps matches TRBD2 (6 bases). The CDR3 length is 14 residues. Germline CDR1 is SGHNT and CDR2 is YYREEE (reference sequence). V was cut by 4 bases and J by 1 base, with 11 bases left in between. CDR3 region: CASSQGTVQETQYF. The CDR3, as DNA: TGTGCCAGCAGCCAAGGGACTGTCCAAGAGACCCAGTACTTC.

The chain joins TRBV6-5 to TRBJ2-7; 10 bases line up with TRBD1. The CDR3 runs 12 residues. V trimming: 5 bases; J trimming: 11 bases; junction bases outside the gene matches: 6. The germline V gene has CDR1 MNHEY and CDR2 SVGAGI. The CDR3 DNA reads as TGTGCCAGCAGTCCGGGACAGGGGAGGAAGTACTTC. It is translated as CASSPGQGRKYF.

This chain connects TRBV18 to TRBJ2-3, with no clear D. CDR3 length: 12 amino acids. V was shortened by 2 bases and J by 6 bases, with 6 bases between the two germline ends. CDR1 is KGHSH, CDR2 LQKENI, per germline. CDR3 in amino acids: CASSPTRDTQYF. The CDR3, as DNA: TGTGCCAGCTCACCAACCCGGGATACGCAGTATTTT.

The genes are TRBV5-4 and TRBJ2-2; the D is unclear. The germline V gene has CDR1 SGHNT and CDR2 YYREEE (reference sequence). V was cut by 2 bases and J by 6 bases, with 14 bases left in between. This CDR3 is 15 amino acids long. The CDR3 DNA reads TGTGCCAGCAGCTTCGTTCAAGGAGTTTCCGGGGAGCTGTTTTTT. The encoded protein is CASSFVQGVSGELFF.

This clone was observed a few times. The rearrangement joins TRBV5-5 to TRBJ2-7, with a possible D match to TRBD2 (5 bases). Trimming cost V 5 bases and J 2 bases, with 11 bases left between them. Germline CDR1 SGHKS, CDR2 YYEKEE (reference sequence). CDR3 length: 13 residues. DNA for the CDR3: TGTGCCAGCAGTTCCGGGGTAACCTACGAGCAGTACTTC. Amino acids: CASSSGVTYEQYF.

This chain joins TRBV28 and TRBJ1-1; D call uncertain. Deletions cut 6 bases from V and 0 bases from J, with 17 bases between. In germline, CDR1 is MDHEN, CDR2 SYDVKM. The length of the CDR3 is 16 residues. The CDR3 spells CASSPPTRRMNTEAFF. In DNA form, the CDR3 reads TGTGCCAGCAGCCCCCCAACCAGGCGCATGAACACTGAAGCTTTCTTT.

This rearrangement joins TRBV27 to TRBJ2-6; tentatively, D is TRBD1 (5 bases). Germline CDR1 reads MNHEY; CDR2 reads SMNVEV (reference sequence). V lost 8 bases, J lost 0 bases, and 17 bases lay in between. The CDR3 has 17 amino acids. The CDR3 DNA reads TGTGCCAGCGGACCTCCGACAGTAGTCTCTGGGGCCAACGTCCTGACTTTC. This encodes CASGPPTVVSGANVLTF.

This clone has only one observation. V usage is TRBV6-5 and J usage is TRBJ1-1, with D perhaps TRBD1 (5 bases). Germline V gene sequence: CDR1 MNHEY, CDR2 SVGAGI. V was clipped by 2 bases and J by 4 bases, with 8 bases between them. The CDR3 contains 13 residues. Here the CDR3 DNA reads TGTGCCAGCAGTTACGCACAGGCCACTGAAGCTTTCTTT. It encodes CASSYAQATEAFF.

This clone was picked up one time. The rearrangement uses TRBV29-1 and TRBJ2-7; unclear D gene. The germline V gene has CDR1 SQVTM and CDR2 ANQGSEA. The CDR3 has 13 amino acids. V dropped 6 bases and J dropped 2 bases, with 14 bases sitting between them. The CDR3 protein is CSVAVRVPYEQYF. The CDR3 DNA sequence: TGCAGCGTCGCGGTCCGGGTACCCTACGAGCAGTACTTC.

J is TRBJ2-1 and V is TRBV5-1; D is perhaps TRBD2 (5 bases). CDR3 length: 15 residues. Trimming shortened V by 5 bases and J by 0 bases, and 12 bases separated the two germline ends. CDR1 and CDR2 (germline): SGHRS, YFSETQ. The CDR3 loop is CASRGAVSSYNEQFF. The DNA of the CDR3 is TGCGCCAGCAGGGGAGCGGTGAGCTCCTACAATGAGCAGTTCTTC.